This TCR beta chain came from a study of cytomegalovirus exposure and HLA in healthy donors. Looked up from germline, CDR1 is MDHEN and CDR2 is SYDVKM. The CDR3 length is 15 residues. Unmatched junction bases numbered 6, after V lost 6 bases and J lost 4 bases. Broader study findings: Under in vitro conditions, a few CMV-associated chains were confirmed as specific for CMV antigens. According to a subsequent analysis, TCR clusters identified in the first cohort showed a tendency to co-occur across the 100 to 150 validation repertoires.

Sequenced by immunoSEQ multiplex PCR; TCRdb stores in-frame clones only, minus some. The repertoire holds about 170,000 clones, just under 90% seen once, with under 4.5% in the top ten. Comments on this clone: No antigen is known for it.

The donors were in the roughly 110-subject validation cohort, distinct from the roughly 600-subject first cohort. The chain links TRBV28 to TRBJ1-4; 9 nucleotides match TRBD1. Material for sequencing was PBMCs. The clonotype comes from a man aged 18 to 29 in good health and CMV-seropositive. The CDR3 spells CASRQGQGVNEKLFF. CDR3 DNA sequence: TGTGCCAGCAGACAGGGACAGGGCGTTAATGAAAAACTGTTTTTT.